These 25 T cell receptor beta chains came from one sample sequenced in a study of blood T cell repertoires in COVID-19. Clones were read by immunoSEQ multiplex PCR, and TCRdb kept only the in-frame ones, dropping some. The sample carries nearly 100,000 clones, around 88% recorded once. The sequenced material came from peripheral blood. The receptors were sampled from a man older than 75 with acute or convalescent COVID-19.

The chain recombines TRBV5-8 with TRBJ2-1; the match to TRBD2 covers 8 bases. The CDR3 is made up of 16 amino acids. Germline V gene lookup returns CDR1 SGHTS and CDR2 YDEGEE. After removal of 0 bases from V and 2 bases from J, the junction contained 4 bases not matched to a gene. Here the CDR3 DNA reads TGTGCCAGCAGCTTGGCCGGGACTAGTGCCTACAATGAGCAGTTCTTC. As protein: CASSLAGTSAYNEQFF.

The chain couples TRBV5-4 to TRBJ2-7; the match to TRBD2 covers 10 bases. This CDR3 region has 16 residues. Germline values: CDR1 SGHNT, CDR2 YYREEE (reference sequence). Losses at the gene ends were 6 bases for V and 5 bases for J; bases not matched to a gene: 14. The CDR3 here is CASNLGGSGRNHEQYF. The DNA for the CDR3 is TGTGCCAGCAACCTTGGGGGTAGCGGGAGGAACCACGAGCAGTACTTC. Filled out from reference TRBV5-4 and TRBJ2-7, the complete variable domain reads ETGVTQSPTHLIKTRGQQVTLRCSSQSGHNTVSWYQQALGQGPQFIFQYYREEENGRGNFPPRFSGLQFPNYSSELNVNALELDDSALYLCASNLGGSGRNHEQYFGPGTRLTVT.

The gene calls are TRBV7-9 and TRBJ1-2; the D is unclear. Germline CDR1 SEHNR, CDR2 FQNEAQ (reference sequence). This CDR3 comprises 13 residues. V lost 1 base, J lost 8 bases, and 11 bases lay in between. The CDR3 region has the DNA TGTGCCAGCAGCTTAGTCCCGACTGGGGGCTACACCTTC. The encoded protein is CASSLVPTGGYTF.

The chain employs TRBV6-5 and TRBJ1-5, with a possible D match to TRBD1 (6 bases). The CDR3 spans 14 residues. V dropped 10 bases and J dropped 3 bases, with 16 bases sitting between them. The germline V gene encodes CDR1 MNHEY and CDR2 SVGAGI. In nucleotides, the CDR3 is TGTGCCATCCATGACGACAGGATCAATCAGCCCCAGCATTTT. Protein product: CAIHDDRINQPQHF.

This clone was counted a single time. The CDR3 here is CASSRNLGGGSYNEQFF. CDR3 DNA: TGTGCCAGCAGCCGAAACCTCGGGGGGGGTTCCTACAATGAGCAGTTCTTC. V is TRBV28 and J is TRBJ2-1; 8 nucleotides align to TRBD2. The CDR3 has 17 amino acids. V shed 6 bases and J 1 base; nucleotides not matched to a gene: 11. Germline assignment: CDR1 MDHEN and CDR2 SYDVKM. The complete variable domain, with remaining parts taken from reference TRBV28 and TRBJ2-1, reads DVKVTQSSRYLVKRTGEKVFLECVQDMDHENMFWYRQDPGLGLRLIYFSYDVKMKEKGDIPEGYSVSREKKERFSLILESASTNQTSMYLCASSRNLGGGSYNEQFFGPGTRLTVL.

This chain connects TRBV7-9 to TRBJ2-2; 8 nucleotides align to TRBD2. Germline V gene data show CDR1 as SEHNR and CDR2 as FQNEAQ (reference sequence). The CDR3 covers 15 residues. With 8 bases clipped from V and 0 bases from J, the junction kept 5 bases outside the gene matches. CDR3 coding DNA: TGTGCCAGCTTTGCGGGAGGAACGAACACCGGGGAGCTGTTTTTT. It yields the protein CASFAGGTNTGELFF.

This chain links TRBV5-5 with TRBJ1-4; no clear D gene. The germline CDR1 and CDR2 sequences are SGHKS and YYEKEE (reference sequence). The CDR3 contains 12 residues. V was clipped by 3 bases and J by 8 bases, with 8 bases between them. The DNA of the CDR3 is TGTGCCAGCAGCTACCCTAGGGAAAAACTGTTTTTT. Translation gives CASSYPREKLFF.

This clone was recorded once. Other nucleotide sequences from this sample produce the same CDR3. The chain is built from TRBV11-2 and TRBJ2-1; D is unclear. The ends were cut back, 4 bases at V and 6 bases at J, with 10 bases in the middle. The CDR3 length is 13 residues. Per germline, CDR1 SGHAT and CDR2 FQNNGV. The CDR3 nucleotides read TGTGCCAGCAGCTCCGCCCGGGTCAATGAGCAGTTCTTC. Its translation is CASSSARVNEQFF.

This chain links TRBV24-1 with TRBJ2-1, with 10 bases aligning to TRBD2. The CDR3 is made up of 16 amino acids. Germline V lookup: CDR1 KGHDR, CDR2 SFDVKD. With 4 bases clipped from V and 6 bases from J, the junction kept 8 bases outside the gene matches. CDR3: CATSDRGLAVRNEQFF. The CDR3 bases are TGTGCCACCAGTGACCGCGGACTAGCGGTTCGCAATGAGCAGTTCTTC.

The table lists this clone with a few counts. V and J are TRBV6-6 and TRBJ2-7, with D possibly matching TRBD2 (6 bases). V gave up 4 bases and J gave up 0 bases, with 13 bases separating them. This CDR3 region has 15 residues. Germline V gene lookup returns CDR1 MNHNY and CDR2 SVGAGI (reference sequence). CDR3 sequence reads: CASSLGTASSYEQYF. The CDR3 nucleotides read TGTGCCAGCAGTTTAGGGACTGCCTCCTCCTACGAGCAGTACTTC.

This clone has a single count. The chain combines TRBV7-2 with TRBJ2-3, with TRBD2 matching 8 bases. V dropped 5 bases and J dropped 3; count of bases not matched to a gene: 16. Looked up from germline, CDR1 is SGHTA and CDR2 is FQGNSA. The CDR3 extends over 18 amino acids. The CDR3 nucleotides read TGTGCCAGCAGCGGTACTAGCGGCAGGAGGGCGGCAACAGATACGCAGTATTTT. It translates to CASSGTSGRRAATDTQYF.

This chain joins TRBV6-2 or TRBV6-3 and TRBJ2-3; 12 bases agree with TRBD2. Germline-derived CDR1 and CDR2 are MNHEY and SVGEGT. V shed 5 bases and J 7 bases; nucleotides not matched to a gene: 7. The CDR3 is made up of 15 amino acids. The CDR3 DNA reads as TGTGCCAGCAGTCAGACTAGCGGGAGTCGCAATACGCAGTATTTT. It specifies CASSQTSGSRNTQYF.

A few counts support this clone. V is TRBV28 and J is TRBJ2-2; 8 nucleotides agree with TRBD1. Germline trimming cut 3 bases from V and 5 bases from J; bases unmatched to any gene: 5. The CDR3 runs 15 residues. The germline CDR1 and CDR2 sequences are MDHEN and SYDVKM. DNA of the CDR3: TGTGCCAGCAGTTTCCAGGGGGCGCGGACCGGGGAGCTGTTTTTT. Its protein product is CASSFQGARTGELFF.

The chain uses TRBV9 and TRBJ2-2; 8 bases agree with TRBD2. The ends lost 4 bases at V and 5 bases at J; junction bases unmatched: 7. Germline V gene sequence: CDR1 SGDLS, CDR2 YYNGEE. This CDR3 is built from 15 residues. The CDR3 here is CASSPRTSSTGELFF. The CDR3, as DNA: TGTGCCAGCAGCCCCCGGACTAGCTCTACCGGGGAGCTGTTTTTT.

The chain carries TRBV9 and TRBJ2-3; 9 nucleotides agree with TRBD2. The CDR3 runs to 14 residues. V shed 4 bases, J shed 2 bases, and the junction held 2 bases outside the gene matches. CDR1 is SGDLS and CDR2 is YYNGEE in the germline V gene. CDR3 bases: TGTGCCAGCAGCCCTAGCGGGACCACAGATACGCAGTATTTT. It yields the protein CASSPSGTTDTQYF.

This clone has only one observation. The V gene is TRBV2, the J gene TRBJ2-7; 9 nucleotides match TRBD2. The V gene end was trimmed by 8 bases and the J gene end by 7 bases; junction bases not matched to a gene: 15. CDR3 length: 15 residues. Per the germline V gene, CDR1 is SNHLY and CDR2 is FYNNEI. The CDR3 DNA reads as TGTGCCAGCGCTGAGCTGACTAGCGGAGCTTCGGAGCAGTACTTC. This encodes CASAELTSGASEQYF.

This clone has just one count. This chain connects TRBV2 to TRBJ1-1, with 7 positions matching TRBD1. Germline CDR1 reads SNHLY; CDR2 reads FYNNEI. The CDR3 extends over 12 amino acids. Trimming cost V 7 bases and J 6 bases; bases outside gene matches: 5. As DNA, the CDR3 is TGTGCCAGCACCCTAGGGGGCGCTGAAGCTTTCTTT. Amino acid sequence: CASTLGGAEAFF.

V usage is TRBV19 and J usage is TRBJ1-4; TRBD1 matches at 8 bases. Unmatched junction bases numbered 11, after V lost 7 bases and J lost 7 bases. CDR3 length: 15 residues. In germline, CDR1 is LNHDA, CDR2 SQIVND (reference sequence). The CDR3 protein is CASTPRAGGGEKLFF. The CDR3 DNA follows: TGTGCCAGTACCCCTAGGGCAGGGGGCGGTGAAAAACTGTTTTTT. Looking up the rest from reference TRBV19 and TRBJ1-4 gives the full variable domain: DGGITQSPKYLFRKEGQNVTLSCEQNLNHDAMYWYRQDPGQGLRLIYYSQIVNDFQKGDIAEGYSVSREKKESFPLTVTSAQKNPTAFYLCASTPRAGGGEKLFFGSGTQLSVL.

J is TRBJ1-1 and V is TRBV9; no clear D gene. V gave up 4 bases and J gave up 1 base, with 11 bases separating them. The CDR3 totals 14 residues. The V gene's germline CDR1 is SGDLS and CDR2 YYNGEE. The CDR3 DNA sequence: TGTGCCAGCAGCTACGGGGTGGCGAACACTGAAGCTTTCTTT. Its protein product is CASSYGVANTEAFF.

This chain uses TRBV7-2 with TRBJ2-1; TRBD2 matches 12 bases. This CDR3 region has 15 residues. The V gene end was trimmed by 5 bases and the J gene end by 4 bases; junction bases not matched to a gene: 3. CDR1 SGHTA and CDR2 FQGNSA come from the germline V gene. CDR3 in amino acids: CASSTTSGSYNEQFF. The CDR3 DNA follows: TGTGCCAGCAGCACGACTAGCGGGAGTTACAATGAGCAGTTCTTC.

The chain has TRBV9 and TRBJ2-5; TRBD2 agrees at 12 bases. The germline gives CDR1 SGDLS, CDR2 YYNGEE. The junction had 9 bases not matched to a gene; V was cut back by 4 bases and J by 5 bases. The CDR3 length is 16 residues. CDR3 in DNA: TGTGCCAGCAGCTCACGCGGACTAGCGGGAAGTGAGACCCAGTACTTC. Amino acids: CASSSRGLAGSETQYF.

The chain links TRBV19 to TRBJ1-1; TRBD1 agrees at 7 bases. The trim removed 3 bases at V and 4 bases at J, leaving 14 bases unmatched. The germline CDR1 and CDR2 sequences are LNHDA and SQIVND (reference sequence). The CDR3 has 17 amino acids. CDR3 amino acids: CASSIPRTGERGTEAFF. DNA for the CDR3: TGTGCCAGTAGTATCCCTCGTACAGGGGAACGGGGCACTGAAGCTTTCTTT.

This clone appeared once. The genes are TRBV5-4 and TRBJ2-2; tentative D call: TRBD1 (5 bases). V was cut by 7 bases and J by 0 bases, with 13 bases left in between. CDR1 is SGHNT and CDR2 is YYREEE in the germline V gene (reference sequence). The CDR3 has 15 residues. The CDR3 loop is CASAFKQANTGELFF. CDR3 DNA sequence: TGTGCCAGCGCGTTCAAACAGGCGAACACCGGGGAGCTGTTTTTT.

The genes are TRBV4-2 and TRBJ2-5, with D uncertain. The CDR3 loop spans 15 amino acids. V was pared by 0 bases and J by 6 bases, with 14 bases between. Germline assignment: CDR1 LGHNA and CDR2 YNFKEQ. DNA of the CDR3: TGTGCCAGCAGCCAAGAAGATGCGAATTTGAAGACCCAGTACTTC. Its protein is CASSQEDANLKTQYF.

This clone was seen only once. This rearrangement joins TRBV9 to TRBJ1-2, with TRBD1 identical over 8 bases. The trim removed 2 bases at V and 8 bases at J, leaving 11 bases unmatched. The V gene's germline CDR1 is SGDLS and CDR2 YYNGEE. The CDR3 runs to 15 residues. The CDR3 region has the DNA TGTGCCAGCAGCGTTACAATGGACAGGGCGGAGGGCTACACCTTC. This encodes CASSVTMDRAEGYTF.